This T cell receptor beta chain emerged from a study of tumor-infiltrating lymphocytes in localized non-small cell lung cancer. Study-wide context: Resected tumor was paired with non-adjacent uninvolved lung from the same patient.

Produced via immunoSEQ multiplex PCR; TCRdb's table is partial and in-frame only. The sample holds some 22,000 clones; about 80% are singletons and the top ten take 3% to 3.5%. Overall study findings and caveats: Higher tumor T cell infiltration than in uninvolved lung was supported by TCRbeta sequencing.

About this clone: Its antigen is as yet unknown.

The germline V gene encodes CDR1 SGDLS and CDR2 YYNGEE. The CDR3 has 14 residues. V shed 0 bases and J shed 3 bases, with 6 bases lying between them. The receptor's source is a human donor with non-small cell lung cancer. Sequencing input: lung tumor tissue. V usage is TRBV9 and J usage is TRBJ2-2, with D tentatively TRBD1 or TRBD2 (5 bases each). CDR3 sequence reads: CASSVAGHTGELFF. The CDR3 DNA reads as TGTGCCAGCAGCGTAGCGGGGCACACCGGGGAGCTGTTTTTT.